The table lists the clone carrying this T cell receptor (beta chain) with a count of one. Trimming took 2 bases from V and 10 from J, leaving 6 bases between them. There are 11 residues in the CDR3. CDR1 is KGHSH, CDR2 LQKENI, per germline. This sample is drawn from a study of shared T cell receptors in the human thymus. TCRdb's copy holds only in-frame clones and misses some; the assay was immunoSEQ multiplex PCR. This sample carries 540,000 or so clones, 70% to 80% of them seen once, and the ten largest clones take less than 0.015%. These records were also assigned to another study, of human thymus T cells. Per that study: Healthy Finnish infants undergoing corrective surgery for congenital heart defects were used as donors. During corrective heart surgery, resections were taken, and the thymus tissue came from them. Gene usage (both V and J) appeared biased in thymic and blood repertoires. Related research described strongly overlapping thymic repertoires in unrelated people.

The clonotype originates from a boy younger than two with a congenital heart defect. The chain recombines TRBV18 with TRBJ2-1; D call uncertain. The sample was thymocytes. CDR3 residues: CASSPEREQFF. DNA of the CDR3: TGTGCCAGCTCACCAGAGCGCGAGCAGTTCTTC.